This T cell receptor beta chain was sequenced during a study of blood T cell repertoires in COVID-19. Overall study context: Nucleic acid was either cDNA or gDNA, and it came from T cells, B-cell-depleted T cells, or PBMCs.

Original processing notes: Scientists estimated how many nucleated cells there were by amplifying reference gene primers. Data came from immunoSEQ multiplex PCR; TCRdb stores just in-frame clones and leaves some out. D and trimming were read from the DNA, whereas the V and J calls and clone size are those reported in that table. The repertoire includes 200,000 to 250,000 clones, 80% to 90% of them detected once, and approximately 5.1% sits in the top ten. The CDR3 totals 14 residues. J was trimmed by 6 bases and V by 5 bases; bases with no gene match: 7. Germline V lookup: CDR1 MNHEY, CDR2 SVGAGI. The TCR sequence derives from a woman aged 55-69 years who had recovered from COVID-19. This chain joins TRBV6-5 and TRBJ1-5; 7 bases are shared with TRBD1. Sequencing input: peripheral blood. Here the CDR3 DNA reads TGTGCCAGCAGTAACAGGGGCACGAGTCAGCCCCAGCATTTT. This sequence encodes CASSNRGTSQPQHF.